This T cell receptor (beta chain) came from a study of beta chain features in type 1 diabetes. Study observations and caveats: TCRB CDR3s from Type 1 diabetes patients were moderately but significantly shorter in all four CD4+ subsets. A greater similarity of naive, central memory and Treg TCRB repertoires was seen among patients than among healthy donors.

The study reverse transcribed the entire isolated RNA, so it sequenced expressed TCRB transcripts. Method: immunoSEQ multiplex PCR; TCRdb's copy keeps in-frame clones and lacks some. Here the sample spans 300,000 to 450,000 clones, around 20% being singletons. As concerns this clone: Its antigen is unidentified.

Germline V CDR1 and CDR2: SGHNT, YYREEE (reference sequence). V lost 4 bases and J lost 2, with 12 bases in between. This CDR3 is 14 amino acids long. Each donor gave one heparinised blood draw averaging around 120 mL. Each population that was sorted was more than 95% pure. The clonotype was recovered from a woman aged 18 to 35 in good health. V usage is TRBV5-4 and J usage is TRBJ1-2; D is unclear. Sequencing was performed on naive CD4+ T cells from blood. CDR3 in amino acids: CASSPSAVNYGYTF. CDR3 DNA: TGTGCCAGCAGCCCCTCCGCGGTGAACTATGGCTACACCTTC.